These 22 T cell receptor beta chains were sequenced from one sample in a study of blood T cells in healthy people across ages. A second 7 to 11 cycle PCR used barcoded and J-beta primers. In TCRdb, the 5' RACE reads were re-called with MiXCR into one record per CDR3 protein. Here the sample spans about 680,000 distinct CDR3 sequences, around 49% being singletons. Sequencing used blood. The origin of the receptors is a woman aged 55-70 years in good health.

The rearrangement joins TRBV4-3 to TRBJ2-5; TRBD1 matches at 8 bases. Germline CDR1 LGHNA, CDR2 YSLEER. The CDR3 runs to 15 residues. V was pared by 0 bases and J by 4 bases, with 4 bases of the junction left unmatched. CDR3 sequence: CASSQDRGRGETQYF. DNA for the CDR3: TGCGCCAGCAGCCAAGACAGGGGGCGCGGAGAGACCCAGTACTTC.

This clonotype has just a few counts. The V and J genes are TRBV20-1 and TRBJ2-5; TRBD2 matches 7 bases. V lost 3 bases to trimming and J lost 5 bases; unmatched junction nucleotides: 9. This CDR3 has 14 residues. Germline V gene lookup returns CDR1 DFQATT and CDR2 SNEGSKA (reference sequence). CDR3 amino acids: CSASDATSYETQYF. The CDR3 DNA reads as TGCAGTGCTAGCGACGCGACTAGCTACGAGACCCAGTACTTC.

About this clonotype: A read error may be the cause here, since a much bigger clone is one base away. The CDR3 DNA follows: TGTGCCAACAGCCACACACAAACCCCGCCAACGCCGTTCTTC. This encodes CANSHTQTPPTPFF. The chain links TRBV14 to TRBJ2-1, with D unclear. The CDR3 sequence is 14 residues long. Germline V lookup: CDR1 SGHDN, CDR2 FVKESK.

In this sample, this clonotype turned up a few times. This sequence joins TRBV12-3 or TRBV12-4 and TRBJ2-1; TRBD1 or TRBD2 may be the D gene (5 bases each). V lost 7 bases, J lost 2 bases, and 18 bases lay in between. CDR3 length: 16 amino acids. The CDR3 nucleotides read TGTGCCAGCATTCCACGGGGCAGGAACACCTACAATGAGCAGTTCTTC. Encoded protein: CASIPRGRNTYNEQFF.

CDR3 bases: TGTGCCAGCAGCCAAGATCTGAATGAGCAGTTCTTC. This translates into CASSQDLNEQFF. V is TRBV3-1 and J is TRBJ2-1, with D uncertain. Germline V lookup: CDR1 LGHDT, CDR2 YNNKEL (reference sequence). This CDR3 has 12 amino acids. Trimming removed 0 bases from V and 7 bases from J, with 4 bases in between.

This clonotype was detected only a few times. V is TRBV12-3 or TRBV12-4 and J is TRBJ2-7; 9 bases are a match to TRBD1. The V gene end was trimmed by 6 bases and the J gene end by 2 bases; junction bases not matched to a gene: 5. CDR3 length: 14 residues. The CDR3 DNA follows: TGTGCCAGCAGCACCGGGACAGGGACCTACGAGCAGTACTTC. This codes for CASSTGTGTYEQYF.

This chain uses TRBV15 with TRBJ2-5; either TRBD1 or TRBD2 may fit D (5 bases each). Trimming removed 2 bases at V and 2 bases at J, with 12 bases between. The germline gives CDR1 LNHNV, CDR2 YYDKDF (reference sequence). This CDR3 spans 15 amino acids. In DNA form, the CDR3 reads TGTGCCACCAGCAGAACCGGGACGAGGCAAGAGACCCAGTACTTC. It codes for CATSRTGTRQETQYF.

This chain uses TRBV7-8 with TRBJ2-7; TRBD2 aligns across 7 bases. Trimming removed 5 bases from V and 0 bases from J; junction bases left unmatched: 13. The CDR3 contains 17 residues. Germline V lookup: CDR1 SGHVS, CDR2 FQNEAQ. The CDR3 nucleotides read TGTGCCAGCAGCCCCCGGGCTAGCGGCCCCAGCTCCTACGAGCAGTACTTC. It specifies CASSPRASGPSSYEQYF.

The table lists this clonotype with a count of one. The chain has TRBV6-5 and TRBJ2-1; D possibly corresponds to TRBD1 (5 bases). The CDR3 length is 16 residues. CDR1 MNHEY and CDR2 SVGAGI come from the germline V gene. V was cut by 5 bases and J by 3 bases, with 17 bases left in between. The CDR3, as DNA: TGTGCCAGCAGTCCCCCGGGCAGGGTGTTCTACAATGAGCAGTTCTTC. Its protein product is CASSPPGRVFYNEQFF.

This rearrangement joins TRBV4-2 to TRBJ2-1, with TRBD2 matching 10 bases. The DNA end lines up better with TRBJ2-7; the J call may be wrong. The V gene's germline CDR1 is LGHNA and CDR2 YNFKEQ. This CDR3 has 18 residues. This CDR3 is CASSQDGPQTSGHNEQYF. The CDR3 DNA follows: TGTGCCAGCAGCCAAGATGGTCCCCAGACTAGCGGGCACAATGAGCAGTACTTC.

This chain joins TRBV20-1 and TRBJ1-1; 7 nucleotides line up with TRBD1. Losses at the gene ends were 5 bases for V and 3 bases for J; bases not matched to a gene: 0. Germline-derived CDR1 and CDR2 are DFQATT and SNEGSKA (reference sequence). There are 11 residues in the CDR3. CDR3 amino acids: CSAGTDTEAFF. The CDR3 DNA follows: TGCAGTGCTGGGACAGACACTGAAGCTTTCTTT.

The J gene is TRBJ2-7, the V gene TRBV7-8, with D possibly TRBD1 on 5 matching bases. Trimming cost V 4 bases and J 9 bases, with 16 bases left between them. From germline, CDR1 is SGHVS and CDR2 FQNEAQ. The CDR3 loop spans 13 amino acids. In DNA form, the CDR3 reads TGTGCCAGCAGCTCCCGGACATTGACAGCGCAGTACTTC. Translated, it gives CASSSRTLTAQYF.

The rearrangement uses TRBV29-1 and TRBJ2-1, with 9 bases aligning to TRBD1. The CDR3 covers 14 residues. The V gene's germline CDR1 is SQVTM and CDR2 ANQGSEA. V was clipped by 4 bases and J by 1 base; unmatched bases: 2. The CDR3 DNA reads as TGCAGCGTTGCCGGGACAGGGTCCTACAATGAGCAGTTCTTC. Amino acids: CSVAGTGSYNEQFF.

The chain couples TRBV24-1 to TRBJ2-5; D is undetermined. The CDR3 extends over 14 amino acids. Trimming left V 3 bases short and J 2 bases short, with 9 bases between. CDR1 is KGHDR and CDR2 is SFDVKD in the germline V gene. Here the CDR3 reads CATSDKAAQETQYF. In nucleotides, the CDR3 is TGTGCCACCAGTGATAAGGCAGCGCAAGAGACCCAGTACTTC.

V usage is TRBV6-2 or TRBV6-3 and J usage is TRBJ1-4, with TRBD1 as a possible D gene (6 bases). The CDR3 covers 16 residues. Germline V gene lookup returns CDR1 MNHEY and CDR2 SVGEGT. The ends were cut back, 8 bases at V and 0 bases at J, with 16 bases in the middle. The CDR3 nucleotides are TGTGCCAGCGGAGGACAGAAAGGTGCAACTAATGAAAAACTGTTTTTT. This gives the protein CASGGQKGATNEKLFF.

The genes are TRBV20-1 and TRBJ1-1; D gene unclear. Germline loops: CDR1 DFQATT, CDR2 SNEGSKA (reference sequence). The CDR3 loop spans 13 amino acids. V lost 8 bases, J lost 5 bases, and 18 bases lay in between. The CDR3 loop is CSPLSEVRTEAFF. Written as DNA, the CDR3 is TGCAGTCCGCTCTCGGAGGTCAGGACTGAAGCTTTCTTT.

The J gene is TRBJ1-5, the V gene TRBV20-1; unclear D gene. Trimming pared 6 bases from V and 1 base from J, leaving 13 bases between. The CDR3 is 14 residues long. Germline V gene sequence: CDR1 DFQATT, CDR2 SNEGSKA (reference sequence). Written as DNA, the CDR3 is TGCAGTGCCCACAGAGCTTCAAGCAATCAGCCCCAGCATTTT. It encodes CSAHRASSNQPQHF.

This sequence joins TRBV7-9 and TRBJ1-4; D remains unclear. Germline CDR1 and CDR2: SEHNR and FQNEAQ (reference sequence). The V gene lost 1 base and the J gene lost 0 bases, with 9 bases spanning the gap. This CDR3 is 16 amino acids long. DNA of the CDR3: TGTGCCAGCAGCTTAGGGTCCGGCACAACTAATGAAAAACTGTTTTTT. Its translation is CASSLGSGTTNEKLFF.

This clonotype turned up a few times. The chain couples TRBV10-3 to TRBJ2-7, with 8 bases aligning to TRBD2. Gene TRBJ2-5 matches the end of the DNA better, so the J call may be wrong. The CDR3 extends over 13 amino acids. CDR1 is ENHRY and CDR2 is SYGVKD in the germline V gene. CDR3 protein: CAISGTSRETQYF. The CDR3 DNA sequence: TGTGCCATCAGCGGGACTAGTCGGGAGACCCAGTACTTC.

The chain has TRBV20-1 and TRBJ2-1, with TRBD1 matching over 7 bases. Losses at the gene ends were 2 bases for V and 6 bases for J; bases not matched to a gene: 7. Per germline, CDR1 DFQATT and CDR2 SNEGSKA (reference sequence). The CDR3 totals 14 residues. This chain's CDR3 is CSARWLAGGNEQFF. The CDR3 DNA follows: TGCAGTGCTAGATGGTTAGCAGGGGGCAATGAGCAGTTCTTC.

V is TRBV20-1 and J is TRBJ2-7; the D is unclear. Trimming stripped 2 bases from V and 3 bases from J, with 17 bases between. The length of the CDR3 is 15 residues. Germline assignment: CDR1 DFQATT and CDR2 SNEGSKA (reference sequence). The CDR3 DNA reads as TGCAGTGCTAGATCCCAGCGCGATGGGAACTACGAGCAGTACTTC. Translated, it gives CSARSQRDGNYEQYF.

The CDR3 here is CATSRDPGYEQYF. CDR3 coding DNA: TGTGCCACCAGCAGAGATCCGGGCTATGAGCAGTACTTC. The chain carries TRBV15 and TRBJ2-7, with D unclear. The length of the CDR3 is 13 residues. Trimming removed 0 bases from V and 7 bases from J, with 10 bases in between. Germline V lookup: CDR1 LNHNV, CDR2 YYDKDF (reference sequence).